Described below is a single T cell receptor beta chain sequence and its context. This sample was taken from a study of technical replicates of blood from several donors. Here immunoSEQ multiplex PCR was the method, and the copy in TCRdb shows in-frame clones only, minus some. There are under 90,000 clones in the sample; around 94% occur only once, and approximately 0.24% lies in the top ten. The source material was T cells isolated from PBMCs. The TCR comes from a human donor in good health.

In DNA form, the CDR3 reads TGTGCCAGCAGCTTTCGACTAGTTGCGCACTACGAGCAGTACTTC. This encodes CASSFRLVAHYEQYF. The chain carries TRBV7-9 and TRBJ2-7; TRBD2 is a possible D gene (6 bases). Germline V gene sequence: CDR1 SEHNR, CDR2 FQNEAQ (reference sequence). Trimming stripped 3 bases from V and 3 bases from J, with 15 bases between. The CDR3 has 15 residues.